The clone carrying this TCR beta chain was seen just once. The CDR3 spans 13 residues. The ends were cut back, 7 bases at V and 0 bases at J, with 9 bases in the middle. CDR1 is ENHRY, CDR2 SYGVKD, per germline. The data belong to a study of control samples from healthy donors and cancer patients. Method: immunoSEQ multiplex PCR; TCRdb's copy keeps in-frame clones and lacks some. The sample includes almost 85,000 clones, 84% of them seen just once. The receptor was isolated from a man aged 55 to 70 with head and neck cancer. The chain carries TRBV10-3 and TRBJ1-1, with D hard to call. Sequences were obtained from PBMCs. This CDR3 is CAITYAMNTEAFF. The CDR3 region has the DNA TGTGCCATCACCTATGCTATGAACACTGAAGCTTTCTTT.